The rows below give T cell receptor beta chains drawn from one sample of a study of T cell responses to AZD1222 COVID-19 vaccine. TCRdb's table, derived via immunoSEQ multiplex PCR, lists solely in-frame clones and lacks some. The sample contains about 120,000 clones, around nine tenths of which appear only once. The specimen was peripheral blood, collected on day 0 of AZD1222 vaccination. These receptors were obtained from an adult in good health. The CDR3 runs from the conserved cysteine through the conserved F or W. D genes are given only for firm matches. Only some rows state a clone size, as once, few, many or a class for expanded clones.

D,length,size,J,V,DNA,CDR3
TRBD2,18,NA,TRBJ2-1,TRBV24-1,TGTGCCACCAGTGATTTGGGGGCTAGCGGGAGGGCCCCCCATGAGCAGTTCTTC,CATSDLGASGRAPHEQFF
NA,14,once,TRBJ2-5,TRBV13,TGTGCCAGCAGCTTAGGAGTGGGGAGGGAGACCCAGTACTTC,CASSLGVGRETQYF
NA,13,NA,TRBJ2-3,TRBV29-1,TGCAGCGTTGAATTCACCAACACAGATACGCAGTATTTT,CSVEFTNTDTQYF
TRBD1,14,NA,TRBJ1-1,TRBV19,TGTGCCAGTAGAGCCGGGACAGCGAACACTGAAGCTTTCTTT,CASRAGTANTEAFF
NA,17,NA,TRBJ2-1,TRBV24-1,TGTGCCACCAGTGCCGGTAGGACTACCCCTCTCCGAGATGAGCAGTTCTTC,CATSAGRTTPLRDEQFF
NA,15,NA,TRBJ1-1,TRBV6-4,TGTGCCAGCAGTGAAAAAGGCGGCTCAGGGACCGAAGCTTTCTTT,CASSEKGGSGTEAFF
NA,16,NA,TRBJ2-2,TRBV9,TGTGCCAGCAGCGTAGCCCCGGAGCCATACACCGGGGAGCTGTTTTTT,CASSVAPEPYTGELFF
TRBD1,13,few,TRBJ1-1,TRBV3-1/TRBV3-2,TGTGCCAGCAGCCCGGACAGGGGGCAAAGGGCTTTCTTT,CASSPDRGQRAFF
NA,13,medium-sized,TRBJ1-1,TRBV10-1,TGCGCCAGCGTGGGACCCCCGGGGACTGAAGCTTTCTTT,CASVGPPGTEAFF
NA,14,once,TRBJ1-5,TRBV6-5,TGTGCCAGCAGGACCGGGCAGTTGGATCAGCCCCAGCATTTT,CASRTGQLDQPQHF
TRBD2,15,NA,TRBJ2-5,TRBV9,TGTGCCAGCAGCGTAGCGGGTGCGGGAGCGGAGACCCAGTACTTC,CASSVAGAGAETQYF
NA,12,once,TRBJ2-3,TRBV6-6,TGTGCCAGCCAGGACTCCACAGATACGCAGTATTTT,CASQDSTDTQYF
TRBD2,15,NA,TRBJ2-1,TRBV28,TGTGCCAGCACCGGACTAGCGGGAGGCTACAATGAGCAGTTCTTC,CASTGLAGGYNEQFF
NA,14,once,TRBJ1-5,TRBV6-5,TGTGCCAGTACCCCAGTAGGGAGCAATCAGCCCCAGCATTTT,CASTPVGSNQPQHF
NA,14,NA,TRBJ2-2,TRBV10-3,TGTGCCATCAGTGAGGTGGCGGGGACCGGGGAGCTGTTTTTT,CAISEVAGTGELFF
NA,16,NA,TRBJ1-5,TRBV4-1,TGCGCCAGCAGCCAAGAAATCGGCAGGCTCAATCAGCCCCAGCATTTT,CASSQEIGRLNQPQHF
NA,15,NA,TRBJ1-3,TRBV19,TGTGCCAGTACCCGCGGAGCCTTCTCTGGAAACACCATATATTTT,CASTRGAFSGNTIYF
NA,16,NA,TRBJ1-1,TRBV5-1,TGCGCCAGCAACTTAGGAGGTCGGTCCATGAACACTGAAGCTTTCTTT,CASNLGGRSMNTEAFF
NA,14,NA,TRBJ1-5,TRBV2,TGTGCCAGCAGTGAAGGGGAAAGTGGGCAGCCCCAGCATTTT,CASSEGESGQPQHF
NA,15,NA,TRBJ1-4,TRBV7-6,TGTGCCAGCAGCTTAGAGGCAGGGAAGGGTGAAAAACTGTTTTTT,CASSLEAGKGEKLFF
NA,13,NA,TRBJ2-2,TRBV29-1,TGCAGCTGCCGGGACATCAACACCGGGGAGCTGTTTTTT,CSCRDINTGELFF
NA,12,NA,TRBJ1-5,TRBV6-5,TGTGCCAGCAGCTATGGGAATCAGCCCCAGCATTTT,CASSYGNQPQHF
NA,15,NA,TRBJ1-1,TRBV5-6,TGTGCCAGCAGCATAGGGAGTCAGGGCTACACTGAAGCTTTCTTT,CASSIGSQGYTEAFF
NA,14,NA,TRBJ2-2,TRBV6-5,TGTGCCAGCAGATATACTGGGACCACCGGGGAGCTGTTTTTT,CASRYTGTTGELFF